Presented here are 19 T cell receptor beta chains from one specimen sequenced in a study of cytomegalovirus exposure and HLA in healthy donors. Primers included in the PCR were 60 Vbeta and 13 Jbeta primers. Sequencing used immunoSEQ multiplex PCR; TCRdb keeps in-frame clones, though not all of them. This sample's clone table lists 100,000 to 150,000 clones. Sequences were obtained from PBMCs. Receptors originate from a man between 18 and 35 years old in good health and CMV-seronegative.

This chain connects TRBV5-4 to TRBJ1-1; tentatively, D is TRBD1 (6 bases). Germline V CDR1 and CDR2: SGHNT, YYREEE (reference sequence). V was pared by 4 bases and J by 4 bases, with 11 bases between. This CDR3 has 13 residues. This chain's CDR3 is CASSAADSTEAFF. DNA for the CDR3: TGTGCCAGCAGCGCCGCGGACAGCACTGAAGCTTTCTTT.

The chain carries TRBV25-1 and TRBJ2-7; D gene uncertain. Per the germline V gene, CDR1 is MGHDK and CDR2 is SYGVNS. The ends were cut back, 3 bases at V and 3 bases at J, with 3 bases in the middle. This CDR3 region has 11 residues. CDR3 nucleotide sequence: TGTGCCAGCAGTGATAGCTACGAGCAGTACTTC. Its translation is CASSDSYEQYF.

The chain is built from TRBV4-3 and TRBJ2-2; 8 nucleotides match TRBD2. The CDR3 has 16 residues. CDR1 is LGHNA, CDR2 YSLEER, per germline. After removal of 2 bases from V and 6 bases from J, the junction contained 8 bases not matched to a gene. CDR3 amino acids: CASSQRGGRGSGELFF. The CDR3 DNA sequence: TGCGCCAGCAGCCAACGGGGGGGAAGGGGCTCCGGGGAGCTGTTTTTT.

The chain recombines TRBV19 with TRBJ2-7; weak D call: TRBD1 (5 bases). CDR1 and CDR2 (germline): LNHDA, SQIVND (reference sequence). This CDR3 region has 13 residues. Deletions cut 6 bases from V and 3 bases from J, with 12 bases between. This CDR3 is CASRPPDNYEQYF. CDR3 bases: TGTGCCAGTAGACCGCCGGACAACTACGAGCAGTACTTC.

As DNA, the CDR3 is TGTGCCAGCAGTGCTACAGGGGACGAGCAGTACTTC. This encodes CASSATGDEQYF. The chain couples TRBV6-6 to TRBJ2-7, with 7 bases lining up with TRBD1. The J segment lost 5 bases and the V segment lost 5 bases, leaving 3 bases of the junction unmatched. The CDR3 spans 12 residues. Germline lookup yields CDR1 MNHNY and CDR2 SVGAGI (reference sequence).

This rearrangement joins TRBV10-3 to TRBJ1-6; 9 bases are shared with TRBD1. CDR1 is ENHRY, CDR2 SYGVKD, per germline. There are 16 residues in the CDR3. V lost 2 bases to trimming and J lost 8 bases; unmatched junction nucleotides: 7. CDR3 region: CAISEPGGTGYSPLHF. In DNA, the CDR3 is TGTGCCATCAGTGAGCCGGGGGGGACAGGGTATTCACCCCTCCACTTT.

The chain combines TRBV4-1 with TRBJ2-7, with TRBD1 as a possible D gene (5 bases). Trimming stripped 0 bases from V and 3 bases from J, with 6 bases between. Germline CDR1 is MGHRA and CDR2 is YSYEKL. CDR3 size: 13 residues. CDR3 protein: CASSQDDSYEQYF. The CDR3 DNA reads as TGCGCCAGCAGCCAAGATGACAGCTACGAGCAGTACTTC.

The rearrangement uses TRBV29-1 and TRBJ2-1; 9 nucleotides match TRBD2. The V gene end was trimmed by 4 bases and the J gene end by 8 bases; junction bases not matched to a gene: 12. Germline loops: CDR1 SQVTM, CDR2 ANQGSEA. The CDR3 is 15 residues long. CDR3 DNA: TGCAGCGTTGGAATGCGACTAGCGGTTTTGGATGAGCAGTTCTTC. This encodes CSVGMRLAVLDEQFF.

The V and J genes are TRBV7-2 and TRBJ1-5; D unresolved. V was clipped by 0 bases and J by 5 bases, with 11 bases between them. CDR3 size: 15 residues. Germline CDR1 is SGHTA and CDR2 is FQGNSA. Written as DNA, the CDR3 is TGTGCCAGCAGCTTAGCGAGCGGGCTGGATCAGCCCCAGCATTTT. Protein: CASSLASGLDQPQHF.

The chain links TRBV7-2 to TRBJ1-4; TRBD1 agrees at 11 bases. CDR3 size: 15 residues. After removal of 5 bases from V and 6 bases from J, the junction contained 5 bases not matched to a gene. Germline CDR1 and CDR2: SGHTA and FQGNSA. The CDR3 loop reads CASSGVDRGHEKLFF. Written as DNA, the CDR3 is TGTGCCAGCAGCGGAGTGGACAGGGGGCATGAAAAACTGTTTTTT. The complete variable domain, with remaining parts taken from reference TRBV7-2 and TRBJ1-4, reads GAGVSQSPSNKVTEKGKDVELRCDPISGHTALYWYRQSLGQGLEFLIYFQGNSAPDKSGLPSDRFSAERTGGSVSTLTIQRTQQEDSAVYLCASSGVDRGHEKLFFGSGTQLSVL.

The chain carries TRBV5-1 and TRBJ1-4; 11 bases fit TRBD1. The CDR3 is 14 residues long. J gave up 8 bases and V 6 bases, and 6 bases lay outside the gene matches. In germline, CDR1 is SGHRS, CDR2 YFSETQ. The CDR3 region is CASTRDRGGEKLFF. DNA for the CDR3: TGCGCCAGCACCAGGGACAGGGGGGGGGAAAAACTGTTTTTT.

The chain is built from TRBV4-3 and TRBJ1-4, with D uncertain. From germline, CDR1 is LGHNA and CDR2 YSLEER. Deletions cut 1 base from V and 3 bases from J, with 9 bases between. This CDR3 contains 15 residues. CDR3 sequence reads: CASSQGAGSNEKLFF. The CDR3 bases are TGCGCCAGCAGCCAAGGGGCGGGGTCTAATGAAAAACTGTTTTTT.

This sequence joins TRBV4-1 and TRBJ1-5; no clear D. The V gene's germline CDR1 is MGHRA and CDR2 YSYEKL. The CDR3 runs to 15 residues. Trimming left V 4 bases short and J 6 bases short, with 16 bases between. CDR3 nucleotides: TGCGCCAGCAGCCCCAAAAATGGAGGGCTTCAGCCCCAGCATTTT. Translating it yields CASSPKNGGLQPQHF.

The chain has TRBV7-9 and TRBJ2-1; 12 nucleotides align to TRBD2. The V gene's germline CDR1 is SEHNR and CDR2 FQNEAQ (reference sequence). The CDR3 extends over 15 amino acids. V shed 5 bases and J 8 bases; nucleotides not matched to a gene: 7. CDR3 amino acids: CASSPPTSGRHEQFF. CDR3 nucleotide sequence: TGTGCCAGCAGCCCACCCACTAGCGGGAGGCATGAGCAGTTCTTC.

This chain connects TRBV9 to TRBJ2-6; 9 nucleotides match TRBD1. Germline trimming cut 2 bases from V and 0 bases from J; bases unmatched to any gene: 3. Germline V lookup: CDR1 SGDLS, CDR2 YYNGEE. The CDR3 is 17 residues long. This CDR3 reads CASSVTGGTSGANVLTF. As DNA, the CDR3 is TGTGCCAGCAGCGTGACAGGGGGAACCTCTGGGGCCAACGTCCTGACTTTC.

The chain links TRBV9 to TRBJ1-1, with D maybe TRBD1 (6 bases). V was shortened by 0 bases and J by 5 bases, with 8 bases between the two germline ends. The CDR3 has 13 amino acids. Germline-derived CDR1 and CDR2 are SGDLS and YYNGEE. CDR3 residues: CASSVVGTTEAFF. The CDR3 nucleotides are TGTGCCAGCAGCGTAGTTGGGACAACTGAAGCTTTCTTT.

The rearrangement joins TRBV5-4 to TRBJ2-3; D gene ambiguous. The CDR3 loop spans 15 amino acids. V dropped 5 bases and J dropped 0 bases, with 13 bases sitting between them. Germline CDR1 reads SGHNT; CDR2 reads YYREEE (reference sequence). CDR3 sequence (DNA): TGTGCCAGCAGGGGCCAATCGGTTAGCACAGATACGCAGTATTTT. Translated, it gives CASRGQSVSTDTQYF.

The CDR3 nucleotides are TGCGCCAGCAGTGTGTTCGTGGAGGAGGCGACTAACTATGGCTACACCTTC. Residues: CASSVFVEEATNYGYTF. The chain combines TRBV10-1 with TRBJ1-2; no clear D gene. The V gene's germline CDR1 is WNHNN and CDR2 SYGVQD (reference sequence). Trimming took off 4 bases at V and 0 bases at J, with 18 bases between the two ends. This CDR3 is 17 amino acids long.

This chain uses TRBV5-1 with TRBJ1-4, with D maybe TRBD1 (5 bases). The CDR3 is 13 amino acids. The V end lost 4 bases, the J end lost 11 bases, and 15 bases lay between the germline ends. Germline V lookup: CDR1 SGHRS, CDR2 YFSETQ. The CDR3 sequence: CASSVEGRGKLFF. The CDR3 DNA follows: TGCGCCAGCAGCGTGGAGGGCCGGGGGAAACTGTTTTTT.